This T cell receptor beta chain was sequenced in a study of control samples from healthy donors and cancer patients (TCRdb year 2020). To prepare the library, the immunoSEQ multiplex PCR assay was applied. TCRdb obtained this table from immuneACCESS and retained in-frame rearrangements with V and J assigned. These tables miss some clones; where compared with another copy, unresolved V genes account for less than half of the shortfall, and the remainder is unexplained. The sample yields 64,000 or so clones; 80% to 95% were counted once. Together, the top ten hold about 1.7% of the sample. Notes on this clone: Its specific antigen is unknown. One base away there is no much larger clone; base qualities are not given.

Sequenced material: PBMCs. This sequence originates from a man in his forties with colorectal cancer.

The encoded CDR3 is CASSLKGLVNEQFF. The DNA reads TGTGCCAGCAGTTTAAAGGGTTTGGTCAATGAGCAGTTCTTC. The rearrangement joined TRBV27 to TRBJ2-1; no D gene can be assigned with confidence. The CDR3 covers 14 residues, taking in both the cysteine and the phenylalanine. Left in the record is the CDR3 DNA by itself, 42 bases read in frame from the first base. Relative to germline, V is 2 bases shorter and J is 6 bases shorter, with 11 bases between their ends. The germline V gene (reference sequence) sets CDR1 to MNHEY and CDR2 to SMNVEV.